These 5 T cell receptor beta chains share one sample of origin, sequenced in a study of blood T cell repertoires in COVID-19. Generated by immunoSEQ multiplex PCR, the TCRdb table keeps only in-frame clones and is missing some. Of about 200,000 clones in the sample, more than 75% were seen once. Sequenced input: peripheral blood. The receptor source for this set is a woman of 80 years or more with COVID-19, enrolled during active disease.

The chain couples TRBV7-9 to TRBJ2-7, with 9 bases fitting TRBD1. Germline V gene data show CDR1 as SEHNR and CDR2 as FQNEAQ (reference sequence). The V segment lost 4 bases and the J segment 3 bases; nucleotides outside the gene matches: 7. The CDR3 consists of 15 residues. The CDR3 bases are TGTGCCAGCAGCTCAATCGGACAGGGGCGCTACGAGCAGTACTTC. This translates into CASSSIGQGRYEQYF.

This clone was recorded once. This chain uses TRBV3-1 (or the pseudogene TRBV3-2) with TRBJ1-3; no reliable D call. The germline V and J ends were trimmed by 8 bases and 0 bases, with 11 bases remaining between them. Looked up from germline, CDR1 is LGHDT and CDR2 is YNNKEL (reference sequence). CDR3 size: 14 residues. DNA for the CDR3: TGTGCCAGCGGGCTCGTCGACTCTGGAAACACCATATATTTT. Translating gives CASGLVDSGNTIYF.

The rearrangement uses TRBV5-1 and TRBJ2-7; 8 nucleotides align to TRBD1. Per the germline V gene, CDR1 is SGHRS and CDR2 is YFSETQ. V lost 0 bases to trimming and J lost 5 bases; unmatched junction nucleotides: 7. CDR3 length: 15 residues. The CDR3 spells CASSLGDRGWDEQYF. DNA for the CDR3: TGCGCCAGCAGCTTGGGTGACAGGGGCTGGGACGAGCAGTACTTC.

The V and J genes are TRBV6-2 or TRBV6-3 and TRBJ2-2, with 7 bases identical to TRBD1. The germline CDR1 and CDR2 sequences are MNHEY and SVGEGT. J lost 3 bases, V lost 6 bases, and 4 bases had no gene match. The CDR3 extends over 14 amino acids. In DNA form, the CDR3 reads TGTGCCAGCAGCCGGGACAGAGACACCGGGGAGCTGTTTTTT. Translating gives CASSRDRDTGELFF.

The J gene is TRBJ2-3, the V gene TRBV18, with D hard to call. The CDR3 is 14 amino acids. Germline-derived CDR1 and CDR2 are KGHSH and LQKENI. V lost 1 base, J lost 0 bases, and 5 bases lay in between. The CDR3 DNA reads as TGTGCCAGCTCACCACAAACTAGCACAGATACGCAGTATTTT. Protein product: CASSPQTSTDTQYF.